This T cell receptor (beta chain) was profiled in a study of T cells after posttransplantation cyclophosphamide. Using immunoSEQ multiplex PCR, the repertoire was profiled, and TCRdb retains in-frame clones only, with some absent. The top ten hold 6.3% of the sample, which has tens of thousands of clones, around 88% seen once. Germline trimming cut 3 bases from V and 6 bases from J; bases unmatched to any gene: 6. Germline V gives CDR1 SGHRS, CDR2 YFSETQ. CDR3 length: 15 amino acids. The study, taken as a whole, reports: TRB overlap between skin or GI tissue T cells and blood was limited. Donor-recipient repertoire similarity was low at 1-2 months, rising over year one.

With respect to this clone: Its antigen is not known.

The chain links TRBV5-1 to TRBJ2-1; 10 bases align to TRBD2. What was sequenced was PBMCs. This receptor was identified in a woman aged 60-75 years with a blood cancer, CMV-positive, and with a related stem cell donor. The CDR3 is CASSWTSGDINEQFF. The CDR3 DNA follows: TGCGCCAGCAGCTGGACTAGCGGAGACATCAATGAGCAGTTCTTC.